This T cell receptor (beta chain) was recorded in a study of CD8+ T cells in alopecia areata. Reverse transcribed after extraction, RNA yielded cDNA as the sequencing template. Data came from immunoSEQ multiplex PCR; TCRdb stores just in-frame clones and leaves some out. In the table there are roughly 200,000 clones, 63% of which are singletons. CDR3 length equals 12 residues. V gave up 4 bases and J gave up 1 base, with 7 bases separating them. The V gene's germline CDR1 is SQVTM and CDR2 ANQGSEA. About this clone: Its specificity is unknown.

Study-wide results and caveats: Alphabeta T cells residing in normal skin are also sequenced in scalp samples.

This chain joins TRBV29-1 and TRBJ1-1; D is unclear. The TCR sequence derives from a human donor with alopecia areata. Here the sequenced sample was CD4+ T cells sorted from blood, taken at week 0. The CDR3 DNA follows: TGCAGCGTTGGTTTCACGAACACTGAAGCTTTCTTT. Amino acids: CSVGFTNTEAFF.